Following are 27 T cell receptor beta chains from one sample sequenced in a study of cytomegalovirus exposure and HLA in healthy donors. Researchers ran the PCR with 60 Vbeta and 13 Jbeta primers. Profiled with immunoSEQ multiplex PCR; TCRdb holds only in-frame clones, not every one. The profile shows 150,000 or so clones, 75% to 80% of them singletons. Sequences were obtained from PBMCs. Every receptor here comes from a man between 50 and 59 years old in good health and CMV-seropositive.

The CDR3 DNA follows: TGTGCCAGCTCAGACACAGGGGACTCTGGAAACACCATATATTTT. Encoded protein: CASSDTGDSGNTIYF. This chain uses TRBV18 with TRBJ1-3, with 7 bases identical to TRBD1. Trimming took 5 bases from V and 0 from J; bases not matched to a gene: 4. Germline CDR1 and CDR2: KGHSH and LQKENI. The length of the CDR3 is 15 residues.

The chain couples TRBV5-1 to TRBJ1-5; TRBD1 aligns across 7 bases. V gave up 2 bases and J gave up 3 bases; unmatched junction bases: 2. Per germline, CDR1 SGHRS and CDR2 YFSETQ. The CDR3 consists of 14 residues. The CDR3 reads CASSLTGANQPQHF. The DNA of the CDR3 is TGCGCCAGCAGCTTAACAGGGGCCAATCAGCCCCAGCATTTT.

The sample holds a few counts of this clone. The chain combines TRBV7-9 with TRBJ2-2; D call uncertain. This CDR3 contains 14 residues. Per the germline V gene, CDR1 is SEHNR and CDR2 is FQNEAQ (reference sequence). V lost 2 bases and J lost 1, with 5 bases in between. The CDR3 coding sequence is TGTGCCAGCAGCTTATCGTGGAACACCGGGGAGCTGTTTTTT. This encodes CASSLSWNTGELFF.

J is TRBJ2-1 and V is TRBV5-4; 7 nucleotides match TRBD2. The CDR3 sequence is 15 residues long. V lost 0 bases to trimming and J lost 4 bases; unmatched junction nucleotides: 4. The germline V gene encodes CDR1 SGHNT and CDR2 YYREEE (reference sequence). In DNA form, the CDR3 reads TGTGCCAGCAGCTTGGATAGCGGGTCTTACAATGAGCAGTTCTTC. It specifies CASSLDSGSYNEQFF.

This clone was seen only a few times. V usage is TRBV9 and J usage is TRBJ2-7; TRBD2 matches 11 bases. V lost 3 bases, J lost 2 bases, and 4 bases stayed unmatched. The CDR3 runs to 15 residues. Germline V gives CDR1 SGDLS, CDR2 YYNGEE. In nucleotides, the CDR3 is TGTGCCAGCAGCGACGGGACTAGCGGACCCTACGAGCAGTACTTC. This gives the protein CASSDGTSGPYEQYF.

The table lists this clone with a few counts. The chain carries TRBV4-1 and TRBJ2-1, with unresolved D. This CDR3 has 17 residues. Germline CDR1 MGHRA, CDR2 YSYEKL. Trimming shortened V by 0 bases and J by 12 bases, and 24 bases separated the two germline ends. The CDR3 coding sequence is TGCGCCAGCAGCCAAGATAGCAAAGGTACTCCGAACGGGTTGCAGTTCTTC. It yields the protein CASSQDSKGTPNGLQFF.

The J gene is TRBJ1-1, the V gene TRBV9, with D perhaps matching TRBD1 (5 bases). The CDR3 sequence is 16 residues long. Germline V gives CDR1 SGDLS, CDR2 YYNGEE. V lost 4 bases to trimming and J lost 3 bases, with 19 bases between them. CDR3: CASSPGTLLRDTEAFF. DNA of the CDR3: TGTGCCAGCAGCCCCGGGACTTTACTAAGGGACACTGAAGCTTTCTTT.

The chain is built from TRBV2 and TRBJ2-1, with a tentative D call TRBD1 (6 bases). Between the trimmed V and J ends, which lost 4 bases and 7 bases, there was a span of 14 bases. The CDR3 totals 14 residues. Germline-derived CDR1 and CDR2 are SNHLY and FYNNEI. The CDR3: CASSGPSTGNEQFF. The DNA for the CDR3 is TGTGCCAGCAGTGGCCCCTCAACAGGGAATGAGCAGTTCTTC. The full variable domain, completed using reference TRBV2 and TRBJ2-1, is EPEVTQTPSHQVTQMGQEVILRCVPISNHLYFYWYRQILGQKVEFLVSFYNNEISEKSEIFDDQFSVERPDGSNFTLKIRSTKLEDSAMYFCASSGPSTGNEQFFGPGTRLTVL.

The chain recombines TRBV9 with TRBJ2-5; no firm D call. The V end lost 0 bases, the J end lost 1 base, and 10 bases lay between the germline ends. Germline CDR1 SGDLS, CDR2 YYNGEE. This CDR3 comprises 15 residues. Written as DNA, the CDR3 is TGTGCCAGCAGCGTAGGGTCGACAATCCAAGAGACCCAGTACTTC. It specifies CASSVGSTIQETQYF.

The genes are TRBV28 and TRBJ2-5, with D hard to call. This CDR3 is 13 amino acids long. The germline gives CDR1 MDHEN, CDR2 SYDVKM. Trimming cost V 2 bases and J 13 bases, with 17 bases left between them. The CDR3 DNA is TGTGCCAGCAGTTTAGCCCCGAGAGGCGAGCGGTACTTC. Translating it yields CASSLAPRGERYF.

The sample holds a few counts of this clone. This chain links TRBV4-1 with TRBJ1-1, with D maybe TRBD1 (6 bases). CDR3 length: 14 amino acids. V was clipped by 0 bases and J by 6 bases, with 11 bases between them. The germline CDR1 and CDR2 sequences are MGHRA and YSYEKL. The DNA of the CDR3 is TGCGCCAGCAGCCAAGATCGGGGGGCCGCTGAAGCTTTCTTT. This codes for CASSQDRGAAEAFF.

The J gene is TRBJ1-2, the V gene TRBV7-8, with TRBD1 identical over 12 bases. The CDR3 covers 17 residues. Germline V gene sequence: CDR1 SGHVS, CDR2 FQNEAQ. The J segment lost 2 bases and the V segment lost 5 bases, leaving 9 bases of the junction unmatched. The CDR3 sequence: CASSVPGTGGANYGYTF. CDR3 DNA sequence: TGTGCCAGCAGCGTTCCCGGGACAGGGGGCGCCAACTATGGCTACACCTTC.

The chain employs TRBV6-1 and TRBJ1-4, with a weak D call TRBD1 (5 bases). CDR1 is MNHNS and CDR2 is SASEGT in the germline V gene. The CDR3 totals 15 residues. Trimming cost V 2 bases and J 6 bases, with 13 bases left between them. CDR3 in amino acids: CASSEHGAGDEKLFF. CDR3 nucleotides: TGTGCCAGCAGTGAACATGGGGCGGGGGATGAAAAACTGTTTTTT.

The chain joins TRBV5-1 to TRBJ2-1; 9 nucleotides match TRBD2. In germline, CDR1 is SGHRS, CDR2 YFSETQ. CDR3 length: 16 amino acids. The V gene end was trimmed by 0 bases and the J gene end by 6 bases; junction bases not matched to a gene: 7. The DNA of the CDR3 is TGCGCCAGCAGCTTGGAAGCGGGGGGCCGCTCCAATGAGCAGTTCTTC. As protein: CASSLEAGGRSNEQFF.

This clone was observed a few times. The genes are TRBV6-6 and TRBJ1-1; D might be TRBD1 (6 bases). The V gene's germline CDR1 is MNHNY and CDR2 SVGAGI (reference sequence). The CDR3 loop spans 14 amino acids. The germline V and J ends were trimmed by 7 bases and 4 bases, with 16 bases remaining between them. CDR3 DNA: TGTGCCAGCATTTTACAGGGACGGGTCACTGAAGCTTTCTTT. Translation: CASILQGRVTEAFF.

The V call is TRBV28, the J call TRBJ1-2; tentative D call: TRBD1 (5 bases). V lost 6 bases and J lost 0, with 14 bases in between. The CDR3 extends over 15 amino acids. Germline V gives CDR1 MDHEN, CDR2 SYDVKM. Here the CDR3 reads CASSIGAPANYGYTF. The CDR3 DNA is TGTGCCAGCAGCATAGGGGCCCCGGCTAACTATGGCTACACCTTC.

The chain uses TRBV2 and TRBJ1-6, with D unresolved. Trimming took 8 bases from V and 10 from J, leaving 21 bases between them. CDR3 length: 15 residues. CDR1 SNHLY and CDR2 FYNNEI come from the germline V gene. The CDR3 sequence: CASVTEKGIGSPLHF. The CDR3 DNA reads as TGTGCCAGCGTTACAGAAAAAGGAATAGGATCACCCCTCCACTTT.

This clone was counted ten times or more. V gene TRBV6-5 combines with J gene TRBJ2-7; 9 positions match TRBD1. Germline V gives CDR1 MNHEY, CDR2 SVGAGI. After removal of 6 bases from V and 3 bases from J, the junction contained 9 bases not matched to a gene. This CDR3 contains 15 residues. The CDR3 spells CASSHMGGQGYEQYF. As DNA, the CDR3 is TGTGCCAGCAGCCACATGGGGGGACAGGGCTACGAGCAGTACTTC.

The chain carries TRBV2 and TRBJ1-6, with TRBD1 matching 8 bases. CDR3 length: 16 amino acids. The V gene end was trimmed by 2 bases and the J gene end by 4 bases; junction bases not matched to a gene: 4. CDR1 and CDR2 from the germline V gene are SNHLY and FYNNEI. CDR3 sequence reads: CASSERQGAYNSPLHF. As DNA, the CDR3 is TGTGCCAGCAGTGAAAGGCAGGGGGCATATAATTCACCCCTCCACTTT.

The V gene is TRBV19, the J gene TRBJ1-5; no clear D gene. The CDR3 runs 15 residues. V was shortened by 4 bases and J by 4 bases, with 14 bases between the two germline ends. Per the germline V gene, CDR1 is LNHDA and CDR2 is SQIVND (reference sequence). CDR3 in amino acids: CASSSLGTHNQPQHF. For the CDR3, the DNA is TGTGCCAGTAGTAGCCTCGGTACCCATAATCAGCCCCAGCATTTT. Looking up the rest from reference TRBV19 and TRBJ1-5 gives the full variable domain: DGGITQSPKYLFRKEGQNVTLSCEQNLNHDAMYWYRQDPGQGLRLIYYSQIVNDFQKGDIAEGYSVSREKKESFPLTVTSAQKNPTAFYLCASSSLGTHNQPQHFGDGTRLSIL.

The chain recombines TRBV6-1 with TRBJ2-3, with 9 bases lining up with TRBD1. With 5 bases clipped from V and 2 bases from J, the junction kept 5 bases outside the gene matches. The germline V gene has CDR1 MNHNS and CDR2 SASEGT. The CDR3 contains 15 residues. CDR3 amino acids: CASSNRGQVTDTQYF. The CDR3 bases are TGTGCCAGCAGTAACAGGGGGCAGGTCACAGATACGCAGTATTTT.

DNA of the CDR3: TGTGCCAGCAGCGCGGCGGGACAGGGGAGCACAGATACGCAGTATTTT. It encodes CASSAAGQGSTDTQYF. The rearrangement links TRBV5-6 to TRBJ2-3, with TRBD1 matching over 10 bases. V shed 4 bases, J shed 0 bases, and the junction held 5 bases outside the gene matches. CDR1 and CDR2 from the germline V gene are SGHDT and YYEEEE. The CDR3 consists of 16 residues. Together with reference TRBV5-6 and TRBJ2-3, the CDR3 gives the full variable domain: DAGVTQSPTHLIKTRGQQVTLRCSPKSGHDTVSWYQQALGQGPQFIFQYYEEEERQRGNFPDRFSGHQFPNYSSELNVNALLLGDSALYLCASSAAGQGSTDTQYFGPGTRLTVL.

J is TRBJ1-2 and V is TRBV10-1; D is perhaps TRBD1 (5 bases). Per the germline V gene, CDR1 is WNHNN and CDR2 is SYGVQD (reference sequence). V was pared by 4 bases and J by 4 bases, with 13 bases between. The length of the CDR3 is 14 residues. The CDR3 DNA reads as TGCGCCAGCAGTGGGGGGGGGACGCGCTATGGCTACACCTTC. Its translation: CASSGGGTRYGYTF.

V is TRBV19 and J is TRBJ2-5; D is perhaps TRBD1 (5 bases). From germline, CDR1 is LNHDA and CDR2 SQIVND (reference sequence). V was pared by 3 bases and J by 4 bases, with 12 bases between. The CDR3 is 14 residues long. The CDR3 loop reads CASSITVTGETQYF. In DNA form, the CDR3 reads TGTGCCAGTAGTATTACCGTTACAGGAGAGACCCAGTACTTC.

The V gene is TRBV27, the J gene TRBJ2-3; possible D gene TRBD1, 5 bases. Per germline, CDR1 MNHEY and CDR2 SMNVEV (reference sequence). The V and J ends lost 6 bases and 7 bases respectively, with 11 bases between them. The CDR3 consists of 12 residues. CDR3 sequence: CASRDTANTQYF. In nucleotides, the CDR3 is TGTGCCAGCAGGGACACGGCTAATACGCAGTATTTT.

The chain recombines TRBV27 with TRBJ1-4; 7 bases align to TRBD1. This CDR3 has 18 residues. V shed 5 bases, J shed 1 base, and the junction held 13 bases outside the gene matches. The germline V gene encodes CDR1 MNHEY and CDR2 SMNVEV (reference sequence). The CDR3 protein is CASSMTGRMAVTNEKLFF. The CDR3 DNA sequence: TGTGCCAGCAGTATGACAGGGAGAATGGCGGTAACTAATGAAAAACTGTTTTTT.

The chain couples TRBV18 to TRBJ2-7, with 7 positions matching TRBD1. V was clipped by 3 bases and J by 3 bases; unmatched bases: 17. Germline V gene lookup returns CDR1 KGHSH and CDR2 LQKENI. CDR3 length: 18 amino acids. The DNA for the CDR3 is TGTGCCAGCTCACCCGACATTTCGACAGGGCTCGCTATCTACGAGCAGTACGTC. The encoded protein is CASSPDISTGLAIYEQYV.